In this sample, the clone carrying this T cell receptor (beta chain) turned up a few times. Its cognate antigen is unknown. The data stem from a study of blood T cells in healthy people across ages. Primed by a sample-barcoded 5' primer and a J-beta primer mix, a second PCR proceeded for roughly 6 to 12 cycles. TCRdb reprocessed the 5' RACE reads via MiXCR and lists one record per CDR3 protein. The repertoire holds more than 600,000 distinct CDR3 sequences, roughly 25% seen once, with roughly a tenth in the top ten. Points from the study as a whole: Both naive CD4+ cell counts and diversity were greater in long-lived donors than in aged donors.

V lost 7 bases, J lost 6 bases, and 9 bases lay in between. The germline V gene encodes CDR1 MDHEN and CDR2 SYDVKM. The CDR3 runs 12 residues. Extractions gave at least 5.5 micrograms of total RNA per sample. These data also formed part of another study, on T cells of mothers and their children.

The chain employs TRBV28 and TRBJ1-4; D call uncertain. This sequence was found in a boy between 5 and 17 years old in good health. The sequenced sample consisted of blood. The CDR3 nucleotides are TGTGCCAGCAAGTCAGCGGATGAAAAACTGTTTTTT. As protein: CASKSADEKLFF.